This T cell receptor (beta chain) was identified in a study of CXCR3-negative and CXCR3-positive naive CD8 T cells. Overall study findings and caveats: Naive cells positive for CXCR3 carried more hydrophobic TRB CDR3s than CXCR3-negative ones.

As concerns this clonotype: The antigen remains undetermined.

Through 5' RACE with UMI labels, the TRB cDNA libraries were prepared. TCRdb reprocessed the 5' RACE reads and stores each CDR3 protein as one record, lacking DNA. In all, the sample yields approximately 130,000 distinct CDR3 sequences. The V gene's germline CDR1 is GTSNPN and CDR2 SVGIG (reference sequence). CDR3 length: 16 amino acids. Triplicate sorts of 300,000 cells per CD8+ subset. This TCR came from a human donor in good health. Some clones in this sample may be carry-over from other donors' samples. Sequencing was carried out using naive CXCR3+ CD8+ T cells from blood. Subset denoted: CD45RO-CCR7+CD27+CD95- naive CD8+ T cells expressing CXCR3 (TNR3+). The V gene is TRBV30, the J gene TRBJ2-7; TCRdb picks TRBD2, but there is no DNA to check that call. CDR3 loop: CAWSSQELAGAGEQYF.